Described below is a single T cell receptor beta chain sequence and its context. As processed by the authors: Reference gene primer amplification gave estimated nucleated cell counts. Clones were sequenced by immunoSEQ multiplex PCR, and TCRdb holds only the in-frame ones, with some missing. The DNA was the basis for D and trimming; V, J and clone size are from that table. This sample has more than 15,000 clones, with roughly four fifths found just once. The data were obtained in a study of blood T cell repertoires in COVID-19. At the level of the study: Samples taken during acute and convalescent COVID-19 were collected in the United States, Italy and Spain. Sample material is recorded as cDNA or gDNA derived from T cells, B-cell-depleted T cells, or PBMCs.

CDR1 is WNHNN, CDR2 SYGVQD, per germline (reference sequence). There are 19 residues in the CDR3. Germline trimming cut 4 bases from V and 4 bases from J; bases unmatched to any gene: 14. The sample comprised peripheral blood. V gene TRBV10-1 combines with J gene TRBJ2-2; 11 bases line up with TRBD1. The origin of this receptor is a man older than 75 with active COVID-19. CDR3 sequence reads: CASSGLSGGDRGTTGELFF. CDR3 DNA sequence: TGCGCCAGCAGTGGTCTGAGCGGTGGGGACAGGGGGACCACCGGGGAGCTGTTTTTT.